The 27 T cell receptor beta chains below all came from one sample that was sequenced in a study of blood T cell repertoires in COVID-19. Sequenced by immunoSEQ multiplex PCR; TCRdb stores in-frame clones only, minus some. The repertoire holds roughly 220,000 clones, 80% to 90% seen once, with 3% to 4% in the top ten. What was sequenced was PBMCs or T cells enriched from blood (not recorded which). The receptors shown here come from a woman between 35 and 50 years old with acute COVID-19.

V and J are TRBV5-4 and TRBJ1-2, with TRBD1 as a possible D gene (6 bases). The CDR3 extends over 14 amino acids. CDR1 is SGHNT and CDR2 is YYREEE in the germline V gene (reference sequence). Deletions cut 4 bases from V and 6 bases from J, with 16 bases between. This CDR3 is CASSRTAGDDGYTF. CDR3 sequence (DNA): TGTGCCAGCAGCCGGACCGCAGGGGACGATGGCTACACCTTC.

The chain employs TRBV18 and TRBJ1-5; D may be TRBD1 (5 bases). The germline CDR1 and CDR2 sequences are KGHSH and LQKENI. Trimming removed 2 bases from V and 3 bases from J, with 11 bases in between. This CDR3 region has 15 residues. The CDR3 nucleotides read TGTGCCAGCTCACCAGACAAAGGGGTCAATCAGCCCCAGCATTTT. It specifies CASSPDKGVNQPQHF.

This sequence joins TRBV4-1 and TRBJ2-4; D is perhaps TRBD1 (6 bases). Per germline, CDR1 MGHRA and CDR2 YSYEKL. The CDR3 spans 15 residues. The germline V and J ends were trimmed by 1 base and 6 bases, with 13 bases remaining between them. The chain's CDR3 is CASSQGPGQRNIQYF. The CDR3 region has the DNA TGCGCCAGCAGCCAAGGTCCAGGACAGCGAAACATTCAGTACTTC.

The chain joins TRBV15 to TRBJ1-6, with no clear D. The V end lost 0 bases, the J end lost 7 bases, and 7 bases lay between the germline ends. The germline V gene has CDR1 LNHNV and CDR2 YYDKDF (reference sequence). The CDR3 totals 14 residues. The chain's CDR3 is CATSRDSGNSPLHF. The CDR3 DNA reads as TGTGCCACCAGCAGAGATTCCGGGAATTCACCCCTCCACTTT. The variable domain in full, with the rest retrieved from reference TRBV15 and TRBJ1-6, is DAMVIQNPRYQVTQFGKPVTLSCSQTLNHNVMYWYQQKSSQAPKLLFHYYDKDFNNEADTPDNFQSRRPNTSFCFLDIRSPGLGDTAMYLCATSRDSGNSPLHFGNGTRLTVT.

The chain has TRBV2 and TRBJ1-1; 9 nucleotides line up with TRBD1. Germline CDR1 reads SNHLY; CDR2 reads FYNNEI. The CDR3 covers 15 residues. V lost 6 bases and J lost 4; bases outside the gene matches: 9. CDR3 nucleotide sequence: TGTGCCAGCAGCTCACACAGGGGGCAATTCACTGAAGCTTTCTTT. Residues: CASSSHRGQFTEAFF.

The J gene is TRBJ2-5, the V gene TRBV6-6; 7 nucleotides agree with TRBD2. Germline V lookup: CDR1 MNHNY, CDR2 SVGAGI (reference sequence). V gave up 0 bases and J gave up 5 bases; unmatched junction bases: 9. The CDR3 length is 16 residues. The CDR3 loop is CASSYSRAGGRETQYF. The CDR3 DNA reads TGTGCCAGCAGTTACTCCCGAGCCGGGGGGAGGGAGACCCAGTACTTC.

This sequence joins TRBV4-3 and TRBJ1-2, with TRBD1 matching over 7 bases. Germline V gene sequence: CDR1 LGHNA, CDR2 YSLEER. The CDR3 covers 14 residues. With 4 bases clipped from V and 7 bases from J, the junction kept 9 bases outside the gene matches. The CDR3 is CASSRAGGRGGYTF. DNA of the CDR3: TGCGCCAGCAGCCGAGCAGGGGGGAGAGGTGGCTACACCTTC.

The chain joins TRBV24-1 to TRBJ2-2; tentatively, D is TRBD1 (6 bases). CDR1 and CDR2 (germline): KGHDR, SFDVKD. Trimming shortened V by 3 bases and J by 8 bases, and 15 bases separated the two germline ends. This CDR3 is built from 15 residues. The CDR3 sequence is CATSDTGTISGELFF. DNA of the CDR3: TGTGCCACCAGTGATACCGGGACAATTTCTGGGGAGCTGTTTTTT.

This chain joins TRBV9 and TRBJ2-1, with TRBD2 matching over 7 bases. CDR3 length: 15 amino acids. The germline gives CDR1 SGDLS, CDR2 YYNGEE. V dropped 0 bases and J dropped 6; count of bases not matched to a gene: 6. The CDR3 here is CASSVGSGSPNEQFF. In DNA, the CDR3 is TGTGCCAGCAGCGTAGGTAGCGGGTCTCCCAATGAGCAGTTCTTC.

The table lists this clone with many counts. The gene calls are TRBV11-2 and TRBJ2-5; D not resolved. V lost 5 bases to trimming and J lost 4 bases, with 5 bases between them. The CDR3 consists of 11 residues. From germline, CDR1 is SGHAT and CDR2 FQNNGV. The CDR3: CASSTRETQYF. For the CDR3, the DNA is TGTGCCAGCAGCACCAGAGAGACCCAGTACTTC.

The V and J genes are TRBV10-3 and TRBJ1-2; D is possibly TRBD1 (5 bases). CDR1 and CDR2 (germline): ENHRY, SYGVKD. Trimming stripped 6 bases from V and 2 bases from J, with 16 bases between. The CDR3 is 15 amino acids. The CDR3 sequence: CAISAGGTGNYGYTF. CDR3 DNA: TGTGCCATCAGCGCCGGGGGGACGGGGAACTATGGCTACACCTTC.

The chain combines TRBV9 with TRBJ2-2; 11 bases align to TRBD2. The CDR3 totals 14 residues. The V gene end was trimmed by 1 base and the J gene end by 7 bases; junction bases not matched to a gene: 0. Germline CDR1 is SGDLS and CDR2 is YYNGEE. The CDR3 region has the DNA TGTGCCAGCAGCGTAACTAGCGGGAGCGGGGAGCTGTTTTTT. Residues: CASSVTSGSGELFF.

The count of this clone is one. The chain uses TRBV4-1 and TRBJ1-2, with unresolved D. Germline V gives CDR1 MGHRA, CDR2 YSYEKL. V was shortened by 0 bases and J by 4 bases, with 9 bases between the two germline ends. The CDR3 is 14 residues long. The CDR3 DNA sequence: TGCGCCAGCAGCCAAGATTCAGCGATCTATGGCTACACCTTC. It specifies CASSQDSAIYGYTF.

The rearrangement joins TRBV7-2 to TRBJ2-5; 8 bases align to TRBD2. The CDR3 is made up of 16 amino acids. The V gene end was trimmed by 3 bases and the J gene end by 4 bases; junction bases not matched to a gene: 10. The germline CDR1 and CDR2 sequences are SGHTA and FQGNSA. CDR3 sequence reads: CASSLGAGVVRETQYF. DNA of the CDR3: TGTGCCAGCAGCTTGGGAGCGGGAGTTGTACGAGAGACCCAGTACTTC.

This chain uses TRBV5-6 with TRBJ1-2; 7 bases align to TRBD1. Trimming at V came to 4 bases and at J to 6 bases, leaving 9 bases not matched to a gene. Germline-derived CDR1 and CDR2 are SGHDT and YYEEEE. The CDR3 loop spans 14 amino acids. The CDR3 sequence is CASSPQDRRDGYTF. The CDR3 DNA reads TGTGCCAGCAGCCCGCAGGACAGGCGGGATGGCTACACCTTC.

The chain is built from TRBV9 and TRBJ2-3; 10 bases are a match to TRBD2. Germline V CDR1 and CDR2: SGDLS, YYNGEE. The CDR3 contains 15 residues. V dropped 0 bases and J dropped 4; count of bases not matched to a gene: 2. In nucleotides, the CDR3 is TGTGCCAGCAGCGTAGGAGCGGGAGGGCCAGATACGCAGTATTTT. Amino acids: CASSVGAGGPDTQYF.

The chain couples TRBV9 to TRBJ2-1, with 9 bases lining up with TRBD1. The trim removed 1 base at V and 15 bases at J, leaving 14 bases unmatched. The CDR3 runs 15 residues. Germline V gene sequence: CDR1 SGDLS, CDR2 YYNGEE. CDR3 nucleotides: TGTGCCAGCAGCGTACGAGGGGACTGGGACAGGGATTTGTTCTTC. Encoded protein: CASSVRGDWDRDLFF.

The CDR3: CASSHLTSGKETQYF. The CDR3 DNA sequence: TGTGCCAGCAGCCATCTTACTAGCGGGAAAGAGACCCAGTACTTC. The chain combines TRBV3-1 (or the pseudogene TRBV3-2) with TRBJ2-5, with TRBD2 identical over 10 bases. V dropped 3 bases and J dropped 3; count of bases not matched to a gene: 4. The germline V gene has CDR1 LGHDT and CDR2 YNNKEL (reference sequence). The CDR3 has 15 residues.

The gene calls are TRBV7-2 and TRBJ2-1, with a possible D match to TRBD2 (6 bases). The V gene's germline CDR1 is SGHTA and CDR2 FQGNSA. CDR3 size: 13 residues. V was shortened by 5 bases and J by 5 bases, with 10 bases between the two germline ends. The CDR3 loop is CASSAGRNNEQFF. Written as DNA, the CDR3 is TGTGCCAGCAGCGCGGGACGGAACAATGAGCAGTTCTTC.

The genes are TRBV2 and TRBJ1-1; D remains ambiguous. The CDR3 is made up of 12 amino acids. Trimming removed 5 bases at V and 1 base at J, with 5 bases between. CDR1 is SNHLY, CDR2 FYNNEI, per germline. The CDR3, as DNA: TGTGCCAGCAGTTACACGAACACTGAAGCTTTCTTT. This encodes CASSYTNTEAFF.

This clone has more than one count but fewer than ten. The chain recombines TRBV5-8 with TRBJ2-6, with no clear D. This CDR3 has 15 residues. Germline loops: CDR1 SGHTS, CDR2 YDEGEE. Trimming took off 4 bases at V and 1 base at J, with 9 bases between the two ends. CDR3 loop: CASSRLFSGANVLTF. Written as DNA, the CDR3 is TGTGCCAGCAGCCGTCTCTTTTCTGGGGCCAACGTCCTGACTTTC.

The chain has TRBV7-2 and TRBJ2-5, with 7 bases lining up with TRBD1. The CDR3 totals 14 residues. With 5 bases clipped from V and 5 bases from J, the junction kept 8 bases outside the gene matches. The germline V gene encodes CDR1 SGHTA and CDR2 FQGNSA. The CDR3 DNA follows: TGTGCCAGCAGCCCGGCGACAGGGTTGGAGACCCAGTACTTC. Its protein product is CASSPATGLETQYF.

This chain joins TRBV19 and TRBJ1-5; 11 nucleotides line up with TRBD1. Unmatched junction bases numbered 11, after V lost 3 bases and J lost 4 bases. CDR1 and CDR2 from the germline V gene are LNHDA and SQIVND (reference sequence). This CDR3 has 18 amino acids. The CDR3 region is CASSIPGQGVRGNQPQHF. In nucleotides, the CDR3 is TGTGCCAGTAGTATCCCGGGACAGGGGGTAAGAGGGAATCAGCCCCAGCATTTT.

The chain uses TRBV15 and TRBJ2-5; D is ambiguous. The germline V gene encodes CDR1 LNHNV and CDR2 YYDKDF (reference sequence). Trimming shortened V by 1 base and J by 5 bases, and 11 bases separated the two germline ends. The CDR3 sequence is 14 residues long. CDR3 DNA: TGTGCCACCAGCAGAGGATCCACTTTGGAGACCCAGTACTTC. It translates to CATSRGSTLETQYF. The whole variable domain, filled in from reference TRBV15 and TRBJ2-5, reads DAMVIQNPRYQVTQFGKPVTLSCSQTLNHNVMYWYQQKSSQAPKLLFHYYDKDFNNEADTPDNFQSRRPNTSFCFLDIRSPGLGDTAMYLCATSRGSTLETQYFGPGTRLLVL.

The chain links TRBV5-8 to TRBJ2-5, with 7 bases that match TRBD1. The V gene end was trimmed by 0 bases and the J gene end by 2 bases; junction bases not matched to a gene: 1. The CDR3 runs to 14 residues. From germline, CDR1 is SGHTS and CDR2 YDEGEE. The CDR3, as DNA: TGTGCCAGCAGCTTGGGACAGGGACAAGAGACCCAGTACTTC. The encoded protein is CASSLGQGQETQYF.

A remark on this clone: The same CDR3 also results from other DNA sequences found in this sample. The gene calls are TRBV28 and TRBJ1-2; D remains unclear. Germline-derived CDR1 and CDR2 are MDHEN and SYDVKM. The length of the CDR3 is 12 residues. Deletions cut 3 bases from V and 8 bases from J, with 10 bases between. The CDR3 DNA reads as TGTGCCAGCAGTTTTAGTCTTTACGGCTACACCTTC. It yields the protein CASSFSLYGYTF.

The V and J genes are TRBV9 and TRBJ2-5; 7 bases are a match to TRBD1. CDR1 and CDR2 from the germline V gene are SGDLS and YYNGEE. Trimming cost V 0 bases and J 2 bases; bases outside gene matches: 7. The CDR3 is 16 residues long. The CDR3, as DNA: TGTGCCAGCAGCGTAGCTGGGACAGCGCGACAAGAGACCCAGTACTTC. It is translated as CASSVAGTARQETQYF.